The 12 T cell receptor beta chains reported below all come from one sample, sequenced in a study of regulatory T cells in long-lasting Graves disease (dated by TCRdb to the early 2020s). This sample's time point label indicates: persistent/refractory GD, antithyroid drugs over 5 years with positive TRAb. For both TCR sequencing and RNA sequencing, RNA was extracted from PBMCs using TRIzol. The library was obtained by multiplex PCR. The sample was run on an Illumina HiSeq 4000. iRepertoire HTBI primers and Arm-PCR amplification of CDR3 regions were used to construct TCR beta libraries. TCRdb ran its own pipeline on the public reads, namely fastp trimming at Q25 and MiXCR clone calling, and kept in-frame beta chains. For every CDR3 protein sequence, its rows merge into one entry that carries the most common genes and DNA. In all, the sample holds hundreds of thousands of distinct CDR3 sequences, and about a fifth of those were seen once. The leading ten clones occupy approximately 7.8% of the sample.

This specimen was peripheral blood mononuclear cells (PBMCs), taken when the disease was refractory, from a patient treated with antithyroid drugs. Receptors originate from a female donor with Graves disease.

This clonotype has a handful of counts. The CDR3 protein is CASSAGGPNTEAFF. DNA of the CDR3: TGTGCCAGCAGCGCAGGGGGCCCGAACACTGAAGCTTTCTTT. The gene calls are TRBV9 and TRBJ1-1; TRBD1 matches 8 bases. The length of the CDR3 is 14 residues. The trim removed 3 bases at V and 1 base at J, leaving 2 bases unmatched. CDR1 is SGDLS and CDR2 is YYNGEE in the germline V gene.

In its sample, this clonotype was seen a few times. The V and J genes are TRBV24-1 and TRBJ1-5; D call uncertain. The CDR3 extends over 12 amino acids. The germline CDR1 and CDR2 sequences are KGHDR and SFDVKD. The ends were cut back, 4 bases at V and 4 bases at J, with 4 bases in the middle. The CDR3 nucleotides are TGTGCCACCAGTGAACCGAATCAGCCCCAGCATTTT. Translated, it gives CATSEPNQPQHF.

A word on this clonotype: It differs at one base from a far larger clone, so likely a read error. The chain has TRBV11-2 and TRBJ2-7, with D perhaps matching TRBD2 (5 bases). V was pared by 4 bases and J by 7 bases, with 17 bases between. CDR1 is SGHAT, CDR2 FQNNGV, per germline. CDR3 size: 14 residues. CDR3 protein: CASSSEVRRGEQYF. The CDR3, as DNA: TGTGCCAGCAGCTCGGAGGTCCGTCGGGGAGAGCAGTACTTC.

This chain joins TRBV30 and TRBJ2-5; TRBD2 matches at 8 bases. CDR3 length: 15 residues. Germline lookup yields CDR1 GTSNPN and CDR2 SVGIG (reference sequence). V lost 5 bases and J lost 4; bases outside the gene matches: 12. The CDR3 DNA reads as TGTGCCTGGGGGATAGGAGCGGGAGCCCCAGAGACCCAGTACTTC. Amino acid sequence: CAWGIGAGAPETQYF.

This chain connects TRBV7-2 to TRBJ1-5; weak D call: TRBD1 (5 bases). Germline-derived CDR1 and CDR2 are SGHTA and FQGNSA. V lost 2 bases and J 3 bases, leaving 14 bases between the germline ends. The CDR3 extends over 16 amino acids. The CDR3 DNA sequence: TGTGCCAGCAGCTTATTAGGGAACAGGTACAATCAGCCCCAGCATTTT. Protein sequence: CASSLLGNRYNQPQHF.

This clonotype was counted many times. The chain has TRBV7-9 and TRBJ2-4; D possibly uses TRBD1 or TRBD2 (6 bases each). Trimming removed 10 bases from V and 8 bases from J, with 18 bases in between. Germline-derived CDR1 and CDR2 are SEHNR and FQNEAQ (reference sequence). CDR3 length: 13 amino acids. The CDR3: CATNRGAADIQYF. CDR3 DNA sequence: TGTGCCACCAATAGGGGGGCCGCGGACATTCAGTACTTC.

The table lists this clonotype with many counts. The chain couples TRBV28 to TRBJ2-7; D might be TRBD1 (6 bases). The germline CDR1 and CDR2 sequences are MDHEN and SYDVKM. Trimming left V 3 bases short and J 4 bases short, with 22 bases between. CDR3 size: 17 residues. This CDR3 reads CASSLALGGPSTYEQYF. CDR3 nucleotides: TGTGCCAGCAGTTTGGCCTTAGGGGGACCTTCGACTTACGAGCAGTACTTC.

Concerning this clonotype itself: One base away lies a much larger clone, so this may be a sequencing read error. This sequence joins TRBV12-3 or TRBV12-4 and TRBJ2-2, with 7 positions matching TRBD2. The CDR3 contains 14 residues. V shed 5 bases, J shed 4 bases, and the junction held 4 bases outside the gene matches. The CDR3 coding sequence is TGTGCCAGCAGTAGCGGGATACGCACCGGGGAGCTGTTTTTT. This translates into CASSSGIRTGELFF.

The CDR3 DNA reads TGTGCCAGCAGCTTTGTCCTAGCCGGACGCCCTGGAAACACCATATATTTT. Its translation is CASSFVLAGRPGNTIYF. The chain employs TRBV5-6 and TRBJ1-3; D is uncertain. Germline V CDR1 and CDR2: SGHDT, YYEEEE. With 2 bases removed from V and 2 bases from J, the gap between germline ends came to 17 bases. The CDR3 contains 17 residues.

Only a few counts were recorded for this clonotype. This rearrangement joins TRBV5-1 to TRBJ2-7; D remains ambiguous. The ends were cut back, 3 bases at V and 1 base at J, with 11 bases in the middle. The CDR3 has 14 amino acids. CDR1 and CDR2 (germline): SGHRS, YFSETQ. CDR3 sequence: CASSSARHSYEQYF. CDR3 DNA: TGCGCCAGCAGCTCCGCCCGCCATTCCTACGAGCAGTACTTC.

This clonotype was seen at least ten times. In DNA form, the CDR3 reads TGTGCCAGCAGCGAGACGCTGGGACAGATGAACACTGAAGCTTTCTTT. Translating gives CASSETLGQMNTEAFF. The genes are TRBV7-9 and TRBJ1-1, with TRBD1 matching 7 bases. V lost 5 bases to trimming and J lost 0 bases; unmatched junction nucleotides: 9. Germline CDR1 SEHNR, CDR2 FQNEAQ (reference sequence). The CDR3 is made up of 16 amino acids.

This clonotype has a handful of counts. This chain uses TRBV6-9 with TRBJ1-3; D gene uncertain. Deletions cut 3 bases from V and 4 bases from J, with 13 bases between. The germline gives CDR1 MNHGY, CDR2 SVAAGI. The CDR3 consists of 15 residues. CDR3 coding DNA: TGTGCCAGCAGTTACTTTGGTCAGGAAGGAAACACCATATATTTT. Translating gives CASSYFGQEGNTIYF.